A selection of T cell receptor beta chains follows, all from one sample in a study of T cells in Graves' hyperthyroidism and ophthalmopathy. TCRdb reanalysed the multiplex PCR reads using MiXCR and keeps one entry per CDR3 protein. The sample shows hundreds of thousands of distinct CDR3 sequences, approximately 13% of them seen only once. Sequenced sample: blood. These receptor sequences come from a woman between 25 and 40 years old with Graves' hyperthyroidism that later progressed to Graves' ophthalmopathy. Both conserved end residues are part of each CDR3. The D gene is left open where the match is weak. Clone sizes are given selectively: once, few, many, or a class where the clone is expanded.

length	V	D	J	size	CDR3	DNA
10	TRBV27	-	TRBJ1-3	-	CGDGGNTIYF	TGTGGGGACGGTGGAAACACCATATATTTT
14	TRBV20-1	-	TRBJ2-7	-	CSARDVGGSYEQYF	TGCAGTGCTAGAGATGTTGGCGGTTCGTACGAGCAGTACTTC
19	TRBV6-1	TRBD2	TRBJ2-1	few	CASSYLAGGPGGPGREQFF	TGTGCCAGCAGTTATCTAGCGGGAGGGCCAGGAGGACCCGGGCGGGAGCAGTTCTTC
13	TRBV12-5	-	TRBJ2-1	many	CASGSRDIDEQFF	TGTGCTAGTGGTTCGAGGGACATTGATGAGCAGTTCTTC
16	TRBV9	TRBD2	TRBJ2-1	-	CASSVGIAGESNEQFF	TGTGCCAGCAGCGTGGGAATAGCGGGAGAAAGTAATGAGCAGTTCTTC
16	TRBV5-5	TRBD2	TRBJ2-5	once	CASSPGGRGRLETQYF	TGTGCCAGCAGCCCCGGGGGTCGCGGGAGGTTGGAGACCCAGTACTTC
14	TRBV7-2	-	TRBJ1-1	many	CASTRDFSNTEAFF	TGTGCCAGCACTAGAGACTTCTCGAACACTGAAGCTTTCTTT
16	TRBV5-4	-	TRBJ2-1	-	CASSPGGTLSYNEQFF	TGTGCCAGCAGCCCTGGGGGTACCCTCTCCTACAATGAGCAGTTCTTC
13	TRBV7-9	TRBD2	TRBJ2-5	-	CASSREGGETQYF	TGTGCCAGCAGCAGGGAGGGAGGAGAGACCCAGTACTTC
15	TRBV18	-	TRBJ1-4	-	CASSPLEGGSEKLFF	TGTGCCAGCTCACCCCTCGAAGGCGGATCTGAAAAACTGTTTTTT
15	TRBV5-1	-	TRBJ1-4	many	CASSSEGRKEEKLFF	TGCGCCAGCAGCTCAGAGGGCAGGAAGGAGGAAAAACTGTTTTTT
16	TRBV30	-	TRBJ1-2	-	CAWRAKTQPINYGYTF	TGTGCCTGGAGGGCTAAGACTCAGCCGATTAACTATGGCTACACCTTC
20	TRBV12-5	TRBD2	TRBJ2-1	many	CASGLVAGRFLQSSYNEQFF	TGTGCTAGTGGTTTGGTTGCCGGGAGGTTCCTCCAGAGCTCCTACAATGAGCAGTTCTTC
15	TRBV20-1	-	TRBJ1-1	few	CSARVIAGPNTEAFF	TGCAGTGCTAGAGTGATAGCAGGGCCCAACACTGAAGCTTTCTTT
14	TRBV28	-	TRBJ1-1	many	CASSSPGGRTEAFF	TGTGCCAGCAGTTCCCCGGGGGGACGAACTGAAGCTTTCTTT
15	TRBV5-1	-	TRBJ1-5	-	CASSLRVSPNQPQHF	TGCGCCAGCAGCTTGAGAGTGAGTCCCAATCAGCCCCAGCATTTT
12	TRBV30	-	TRBJ2-5	many	CAWNAGPGTQYF	TGTGCCTGGAACGCCGGTCCGGGGACCCAGTACTTC
15	TRBV19	TRBD2	TRBJ2-1	-	CASNLAGGPFNEQFF	TGTGCCAGTAATCTAGCGGGAGGGCCGTTCAATGAGCAGTTCTTC
14	TRBV19	-	TRBJ2-2	-	CASSTRLAVGELFF	TGTGCCAGTAGTACCCGATTGGCTGTGGGGGAGCTGTTTTTT
16	TRBV5-6	TRBD1	TRBJ2-2	few	CASSSHRGENTGELFF	TGTGCCAGCAGCTCACACAGGGGCGAGAACACCGGGGAGCTGTTTTTT
14	TRBV12-3/TRBV12-4	-	TRBJ2-7	-	CASSIVGRTYEQYF	TGTGCCAGCAGTATCGTCGGCCGAACCTACGAGCAGTACTTC
14	TRBV6-2/TRBV6-3	-	TRBJ1-2	many	CASSYAREIYGYTF	TGTGCCAGCAGTTACGCTCGGGAAATCTATGGCTACACCTTC
15	TRBV18	-	TRBJ1-2	few	CASSPPFFRGNGYTF	TGTGCCAGCTCACCACCTTTTTTTCGAGGGAATGGCTACACCTTC
13	TRBV7-3	-	TRBJ1-6	once	CASSLTRNSPLHF	TGTGCCAGCAGCTTAACAAGGAATTCACCCCTCCACTTT
15	TRBV28	-	TRBJ2-1	many	CASSPTGTLHNEQFF	TGTGCCAGCAGCCCAACCGGGACTCTTCACAATGAGCAGTTCTTC
15	TRBV24-1	TRBD2	TRBJ2-7	many	CATSDSSGATYEQYF	TGTGCCACCAGTGACAGTAGCGGGGCGACCTACGAGCAGTACTTC
16	TRBV4-2	TRBD2	TRBJ2-7	-	CASSSIAGEGSYEQYF	TGTGCCAGCAGCTCTATAGCGGGAGAGGGCTCCTACGAGCAGTACTTC
16	TRBV6-1	-	TRBJ1-2	many	CASSSTVVRAIYGYTF	TGTGCCAGCAGTTCTACGGTTGTGCGGGCCATCTATGGCTACACCTTC
15	TRBV5-1	TRBD1	TRBJ2-5	many	CASSLNQGAQETQYF	TGCGCCAGCAGCCTGAACCAGGGGGCCCAAGAGACCCAGTACTTC
14	TRBV19	-	TRBJ1-1	many	CASTPRQPNTEAFF	TGTGCCAGTACCCCCAGGCAGCCGAACACTGAAGCTTTCTTT
17	TRBV9	-	TRBJ2-1	many	CASSVEVSGQGNNEQFF	TGTGCCAGCAGCGTAGAGGTTTCCGGTCAGGGGAACAATGAGCAGTTCTTC
18	TRBV18	TRBD1	TRBJ1-4	few	CASSLSTGDYVKNEKLFF	TGTGCCAGCTCACTCTCCACAGGGGACTACGTTAAGAATGAAAAACTGTTTTTT
16	TRBV6-2/TRBV6-3	TRBD1	TRBJ2-5	-	CASSYSSTGSGETQYF	TGTGCCAGCAGTTACTCTTCGACAGGGTCGGGTGAGACCCAGTACTTC
14	TRBV5-1	TRBD2	TRBJ2-7	few	CASSRGGSGSEQYF	TGCGCCAGCTCTCGGGGAGGGTCCGGGAGCGAGCAGTACTTC
15	TRBV5-1	TRBD2	TRBJ2-7	many	CASSSDGRKSYEQYF	TGCGCCAGCAGCTCTGACGGGAGGAAATCCTACGAGCAGTACTTC
16	TRBV11-2	TRBD2	TRBJ2-7	many	CASSFAGGKSSYEQYF	TGTGCCAGCAGCTTCGCGGGAGGGAAAAGCTCCTACGAGCAGTACTTC
16	TRBV18	-	TRBJ2-1	many	CASSPPALSSYNEQFF	TGTGCCAGCTCACCACCAGCTCTGAGCTCCTACAATGAGCAGTTCTTC
15	TRBV7-3	TRBD1	TRBJ1-3	many	CASSPGQGRGNTIYF	TGTGCCAGCAGCCCCGGACAGGGCAGGGGAAACACCATATATTTT
13	TRBV10-3	-	TRBJ1-1	-	CAISGLMNTEAFF	TGTGCCATCAGTGGACTGATGAACACTGAAGCTTTCTTT
13	TRBV11-2	TRBD1	TRBJ1-2	many	CASSPDRAGGYTF	TGTGCCAGCAGCCCTGACAGGGCCGGTGGCTACACCTTC
21	TRBV28	TRBD1	TRBJ1-3	many	CASSPGTGGAYEDISGNTIYF	TGTGCCAGCAGTCCCGGGACAGGGGGCGCTTATGAGGATATCTCTGGAAACACCATATATTTT
16	TRBV11-1	TRBD2	TRBJ2-3	many	CASSPGLAEDTDTQYF	TGTGCCAGCAGCCCAGGACTAGCGGAGGACACAGATACGCAGTATTTT
17	TRBV6-5	-	TRBJ1-2	many	CASSYSKRGSEKYGYTF	TGTGCCAGCAGTTACTCGAAAAGGGGATCTGAGAAGTATGGCTACACCTTC
17	TRBV7-9	-	TRBJ1-1	many	CASSEGLDSHTNTEAFF	TGTGCCAGCAGCGAGGGACTAGACAGCCACACGAACACTGAAGCTTTCTTT
14	TRBV29-1	-	TRBJ2-5	few	CSPVIGTGQETQYF	TGCAGCCCCGTAATAGGGACGGGCCAGGAGACCCAGTACTTC
16	TRBV2	TRBD1	TRBJ2-2	many	CASKTGQGASTGELFF	TGTGCCAGCAAGACCGGACAGGGGGCAAGCACCGGGGAGCTGTTTTTT
15	TRBV19	-	TRBJ1-2	many	CASTPGKDMGYGYTF	TGTGCCAGTACCCCTGGAAAGGACATGGGCTATGGCTACACCTTC
12	TRBV11-3	-	TRBJ2-1	many	CASSPDMTEQFF	TGTGCCAGCAGCCCAGACATGACTGAGCAGTTCTTC
14	TRBV20-1	TRBD2	TRBJ2-3	-	CSAFSGGGTDTQYF	TGCAGTGCTTTTAGCGGGGGGGGCACAGATACGCAGTATTTT
15	TRBV24-1	-	TRBJ2-3	many	CATSDSGPSTDTQYF	TGTGCCACCAGTGACTCCGGTCCCAGCACAGATACGCAGTATTTT
15	TRBV20-1	-	TRBJ2-3	-	CSAHRGGQGPDTQYF	TGCAGTGCTCATCGCGGTGGGCAGGGGCCAGATACGCAGTATTTT
14	TRBV20-1	TRBD2	TRBJ2-7	many	CSAQSGTLSYEQYF	TGCAGTGCCCAGAGCGGGACCCTCTCCTACGAGCAGTACTTC
15	TRBV12-3/TRBV12-4	TRBD1	TRBJ1-2	few	CASSLRTGGSSGYTF	TGTGCCAGCAGTTTAAGGACAGGAGGGAGCAGTGGCTACACCTTC
13	TRBV7-3	-	TRBJ2-4	-	CASSNGAGNIQYF	TGTGCCAGCAGCAACGGGGCAGGAAACATTCAGTACTTC
15	TRBV3-1	-	TRBJ1-5	-	CASSQDLASPRPQHF	TGTGCCAGCAGCCAAGATTTGGCCAGCCCACGGCCCCAGCATTTT